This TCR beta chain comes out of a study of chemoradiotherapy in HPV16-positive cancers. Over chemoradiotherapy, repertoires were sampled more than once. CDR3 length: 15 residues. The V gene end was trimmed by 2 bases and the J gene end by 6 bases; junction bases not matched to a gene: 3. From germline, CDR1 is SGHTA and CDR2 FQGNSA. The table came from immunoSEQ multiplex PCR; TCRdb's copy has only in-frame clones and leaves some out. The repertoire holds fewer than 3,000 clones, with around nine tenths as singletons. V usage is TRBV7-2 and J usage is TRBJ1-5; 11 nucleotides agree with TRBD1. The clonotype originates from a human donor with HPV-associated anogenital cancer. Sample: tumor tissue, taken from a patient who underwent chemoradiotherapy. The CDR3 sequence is CASSLRTGGRQPQHF. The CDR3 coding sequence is TGTGCCAGCAGCTTAAGGACAGGGGGCCGTCAGCCCCAGCATTTT.